These 11 T cell receptor beta chains were sequenced from one sample in a study of T cell repertoires in cytomegalovirus infection. In TCRdb, the reads were re-called with MiXCR into one record per CDR3 protein. The sample holds approximately 700,000 distinct CDR3 sequences; 35% are singletons and the top ten take roughly 2.9%. The source material was PBMCs. These receptors were collected from a human donor in good health (CMV status not recorded). Some clones in this sample may be carry-over from other donors' samples.

This clonotype was recorded a few times. The V and J genes are TRBV6-5 and TRBJ1-5; 11 bases are shared with TRBD1. The germline V gene has CDR1 MNHEY and CDR2 SVGAGI. J gave up 6 bases and V 5 bases, and 9 bases lay outside the gene matches. The CDR3 length is 16 residues. The CDR3 spells CASSRDRGSLGQPQHF. Here the CDR3 DNA reads TGTGCCAGCAGTCGGGACAGGGGGAGTCTGGGTCAGCCCCAGCATTTT.

The rearrangement joins TRBV5-4 to TRBJ2-3; D gene ambiguous. V was pared by 4 bases and J by 0 bases, with 18 bases between. Germline CDR1 reads SGHNT; CDR2 reads YYREEE (reference sequence). The CDR3 loop spans 17 amino acids. CDR3 nucleotides: TGTGCCAGCAGCCCATACATTTCTCCAACGAGCACAGATACGCAGTATTTT. Its protein product is CASSPYISPTSTDTQYF.

As regards this clonotype: Mismatch with germline at one junction end may stem from a read error. This chain joins TRBV30 and TRBJ2-5; 7 bases align to TRBD1. Germline V gene data show CDR1 as GTSNPN and CDR2 as SVGIG (reference sequence). The CDR3 consists of 14 residues. CDR3 region: CARSDGTAQETHYF. CDR3 DNA sequence: TGTGCCCGGAGTGACGGGACAGCGCAAGAGACCCACTACTTC.

The chain recombines TRBV6-5 with TRBJ2-5; possibly TRBD1 or TRBD2 for D (6 bases each). CDR3 length: 16 amino acids. Between the trimmed V and J ends, which lost 0 bases and 3 bases, there was a span of 14 bases. CDR1 and CDR2 (germline): MNHEY, SVGAGI. The CDR3, as DNA: TGTGCCAGCAGTTACTCCGGGGCCGGGGGCAAAGAGACCCAGTACTTC. This sequence encodes CASSYSGAGGKETQYF.

The chain joins TRBV7-9 to TRBJ2-2, with TRBD2 matching over 10 bases. The J segment lost 4 bases and the V segment lost 6 bases, leaving 8 bases of the junction unmatched. From germline, CDR1 is SEHNR and CDR2 FQNEAQ (reference sequence). The CDR3 has 16 amino acids. The CDR3 loop reads CASRLAGVLSTGELFF. Here the CDR3 DNA reads TGTGCCAGCAGGCTAGCGGGAGTCCTGAGCACCGGGGAGCTGTTTTTT.

This clonotype was recorded a few times. V and J are TRBV4-1 and TRBJ2-7; TRBD2 is a possible D gene (6 bases). CDR3 length equals 16 residues. Germline V gene lookup returns CDR1 MGHRA and CDR2 YSYEKL. V was shortened by 0 bases and J by 1 base, with 13 bases between the two germline ends. The CDR3 DNA sequence: TGCGCCAGCAGCCAAGATCCCGGGGGTCAATCCTACGAGCAGTACTTC. Its translation is CASSQDPGGQSYEQYF.

The chain uses TRBV6-1 and TRBJ2-1; D remains unclear. Germline CDR1 MNHNS, CDR2 SASEGT. This CDR3 has 13 amino acids. V was trimmed by 7 bases and J by 8 bases, leaving 15 bases between them. The CDR3 nucleotides read TGTGCCAGCACCGGCGGTAGCCTCTATGAGCAGTTCTTC. Translation gives CASTGGSLYEQFF.

A note on this clonotype: Lacking the conserved final phenylalanine or tryptophan, this CDR3 likely reflects a read error. The limits of the CDR3 on the DNA are not certain, so only TCRdb's listed CDR3 is given. V usage is TRBV20-1 and J usage is TRBJ2-1; TRBD2, the D gene given by the table, was not confirmed from the DNA. The CDR3 adds up to 20 amino acids, both ends counted. Looked up from germline, CDR1 is DFQATT and CDR2 is SNEGSKA (reference sequence). The chain's CDR3 is CSARAEGLAGALSSYNEQLL.

This sequence joins TRBV12-3 or TRBV12-4 and TRBJ2-6; 12 positions match TRBD1. There are 19 residues in the CDR3. Trimming took 7 bases from V and 1 from J; bases not matched to a gene: 11. CDR3 in DNA: TGTGCCAGCAAATTAAGCTCGGGACAGGGGGCTTCTGGGGCCAACGTCCTGACTTTC. It translates to CASKLSSGQGASGANVLTF.

The chain recombines TRBV6-6 with TRBJ2-2, with D unclear. The ends were cut back, 0 bases at V and 4 bases at J, with 9 bases in the middle. This CDR3 has 15 amino acids. CDR1 and CDR2 (germline): MNHNY, SVGAGI (reference sequence). The CDR3 loop is CASSYSHRSTGELFF. CDR3 nucleotides: TGTGCCAGCAGTTACTCCCACAGAAGCACCGGGGAGCTGTTTTTT.

This clonotype has just a few counts. V and J are TRBV7-2 and TRBJ1-2, with 8 bases that match TRBD1. With 2 bases clipped from V and 4 bases from J, the junction kept 9 bases outside the gene matches. The CDR3 is 16 amino acids. Germline CDR1 is SGHTA and CDR2 is FQGNSA. The CDR3 DNA follows: TGTGCCAGCAGCTTATCACCAGGGGGCCTCCCCTATGGCTACACCTTC. It specifies CASSLSPGGLPYGYTF.